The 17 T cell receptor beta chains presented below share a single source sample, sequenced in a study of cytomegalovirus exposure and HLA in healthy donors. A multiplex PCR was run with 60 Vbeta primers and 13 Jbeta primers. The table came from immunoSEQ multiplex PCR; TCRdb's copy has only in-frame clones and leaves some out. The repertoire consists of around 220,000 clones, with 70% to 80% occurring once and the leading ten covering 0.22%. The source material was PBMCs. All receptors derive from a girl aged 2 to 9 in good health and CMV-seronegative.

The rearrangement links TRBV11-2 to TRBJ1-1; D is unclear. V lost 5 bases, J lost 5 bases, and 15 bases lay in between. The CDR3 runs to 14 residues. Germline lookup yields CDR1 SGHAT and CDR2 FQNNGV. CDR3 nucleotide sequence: TGTGCCAGCAGCCCACGAGGCGGGCTAACTGAAGCTTTCTTT. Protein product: CASSPRGGLTEAFF.

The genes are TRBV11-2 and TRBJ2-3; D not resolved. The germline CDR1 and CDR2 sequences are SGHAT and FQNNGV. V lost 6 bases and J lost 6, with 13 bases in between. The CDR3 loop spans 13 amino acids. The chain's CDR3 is CASRQDVGDTQYF. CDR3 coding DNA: TGTGCCAGCAGGCAAGACGTCGGGGATACGCAGTATTTT.

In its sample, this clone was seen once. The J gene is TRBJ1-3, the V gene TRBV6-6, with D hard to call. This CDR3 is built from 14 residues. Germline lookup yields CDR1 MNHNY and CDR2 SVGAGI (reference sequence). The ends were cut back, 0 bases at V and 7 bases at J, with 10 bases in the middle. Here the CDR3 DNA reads TGTGCCAGCAGTTACTCGCGTCTCGGGAACACCATATATTTT. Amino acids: CASSYSRLGNTIYF.

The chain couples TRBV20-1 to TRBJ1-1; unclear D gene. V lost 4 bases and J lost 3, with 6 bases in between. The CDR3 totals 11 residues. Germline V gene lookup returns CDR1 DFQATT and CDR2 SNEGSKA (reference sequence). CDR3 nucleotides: TGCAGTGCTACCGAGGACACTGAAGCTTTCTTT. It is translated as CSATEDTEAFF.

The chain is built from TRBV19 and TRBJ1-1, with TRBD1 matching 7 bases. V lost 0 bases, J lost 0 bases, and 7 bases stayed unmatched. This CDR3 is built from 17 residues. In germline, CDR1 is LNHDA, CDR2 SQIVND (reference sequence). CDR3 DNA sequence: TGTGCCAGTAGTATAGATGTCCGGGACAGTATGAACACTGAAGCTTTCTTT. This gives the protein CASSIDVRDSMNTEAFF.

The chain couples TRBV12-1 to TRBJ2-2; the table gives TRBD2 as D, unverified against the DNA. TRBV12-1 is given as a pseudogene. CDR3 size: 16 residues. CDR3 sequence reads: CASSFDAGPETGELFF. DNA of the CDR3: TGTGCCAGCAGCTTTGACGCGGGACCCGAGACCGGGGAGCTGTTTTTT.

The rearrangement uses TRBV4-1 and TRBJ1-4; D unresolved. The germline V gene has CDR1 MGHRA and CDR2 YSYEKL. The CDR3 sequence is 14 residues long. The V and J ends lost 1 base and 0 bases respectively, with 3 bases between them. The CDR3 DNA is TGCGCCAGCAGCCAAGCCTCAACTAATGAAAAACTGTTTTTT. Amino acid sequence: CASSQASTNEKLFF.

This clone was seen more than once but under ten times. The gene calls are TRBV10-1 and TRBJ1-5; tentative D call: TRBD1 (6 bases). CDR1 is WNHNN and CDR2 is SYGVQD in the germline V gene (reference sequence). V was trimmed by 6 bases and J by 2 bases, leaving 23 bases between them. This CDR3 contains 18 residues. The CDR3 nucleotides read TGCGCCAGCAGCCGGATGGGAGGGGGACCTATTTGCAATCAGCCCCAGCATTTT. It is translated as CASSRMGGGPICNQPQHF.

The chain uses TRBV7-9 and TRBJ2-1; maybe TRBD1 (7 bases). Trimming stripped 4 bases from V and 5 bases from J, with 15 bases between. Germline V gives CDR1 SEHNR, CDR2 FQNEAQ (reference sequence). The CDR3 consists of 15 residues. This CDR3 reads CASSSRARGDNEQFF. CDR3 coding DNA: TGTGCCAGCAGCTCCAGGGCCAGGGGGGACAATGAGCAGTTCTTC. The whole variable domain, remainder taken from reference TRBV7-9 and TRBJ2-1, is DTGVSQNPRHKITKRGQNVTFRCDPISEHNRLYWYRQTLGQGPEFLTYFQNEAQLEKSRLLSDRFSAERPKGSFSTLEIQRTEQGDSAMYLCASSSRARGDNEQFFGPGTRLTVL.

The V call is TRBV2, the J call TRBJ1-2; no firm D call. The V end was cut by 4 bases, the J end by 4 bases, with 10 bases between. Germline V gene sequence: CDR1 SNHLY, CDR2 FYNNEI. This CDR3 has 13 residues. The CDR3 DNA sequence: TGTGCCAGCAGTGCTAGCGATCGCTATGGCTACACCTTC. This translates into CASSASDRYGYTF.

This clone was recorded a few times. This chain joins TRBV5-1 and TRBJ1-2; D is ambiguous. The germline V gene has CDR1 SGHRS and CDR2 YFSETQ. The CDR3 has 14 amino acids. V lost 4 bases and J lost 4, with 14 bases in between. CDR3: CASSPSIVSYGYTF. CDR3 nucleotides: TGCGCCAGCAGCCCCTCTATAGTCTCCTATGGCTACACCTTC.

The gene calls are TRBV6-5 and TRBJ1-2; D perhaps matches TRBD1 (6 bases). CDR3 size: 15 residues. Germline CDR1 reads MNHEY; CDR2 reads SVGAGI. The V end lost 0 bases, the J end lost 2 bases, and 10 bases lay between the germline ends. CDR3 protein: CASSYSTGPNYGYTF. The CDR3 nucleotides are TGTGCCAGCAGTTACTCGACAGGACCGAACTATGGCTACACCTTC.

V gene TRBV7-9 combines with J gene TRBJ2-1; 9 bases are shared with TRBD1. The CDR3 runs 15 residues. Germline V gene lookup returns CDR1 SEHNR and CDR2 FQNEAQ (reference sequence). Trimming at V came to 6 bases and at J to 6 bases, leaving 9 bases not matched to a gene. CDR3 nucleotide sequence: TGTGCCAGCAGGGGTTCCGGGACAGGGAGCAATGAGCAGTTCTTC. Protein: CASRGSGTGSNEQFF.

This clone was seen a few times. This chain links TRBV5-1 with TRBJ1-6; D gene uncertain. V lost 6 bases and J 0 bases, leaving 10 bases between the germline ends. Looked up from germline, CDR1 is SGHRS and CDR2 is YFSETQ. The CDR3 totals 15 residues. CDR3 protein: CASNPSGSYNSPLHF. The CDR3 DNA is TGCGCCAGCAATCCCTCAGGCTCCTATAATTCACCCCTCCACTTT.

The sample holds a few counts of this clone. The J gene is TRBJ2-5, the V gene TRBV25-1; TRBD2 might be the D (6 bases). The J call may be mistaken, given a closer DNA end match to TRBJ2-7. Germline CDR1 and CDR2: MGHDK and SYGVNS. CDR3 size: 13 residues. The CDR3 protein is CASSDTGVAEQYF. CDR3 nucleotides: TGTGCCAGCAGTGATACGGGAGTAGCCGAGCAGTACTTC.

The chain's CDR3 is CASSVGQGVQNIQYF. The CDR3 DNA sequence: TGTGCCAGCAGCGTCGGACAGGGGGTCCAAAACATTCAGTACTTC. V is TRBV9 and J is TRBJ2-4; 10 bases fit TRBD1. CDR3 length: 15 residues. V trimming: 2 bases; J trimming: 5 bases; junction bases outside the gene matches: 4. The germline V gene encodes CDR1 SGDLS and CDR2 YYNGEE.

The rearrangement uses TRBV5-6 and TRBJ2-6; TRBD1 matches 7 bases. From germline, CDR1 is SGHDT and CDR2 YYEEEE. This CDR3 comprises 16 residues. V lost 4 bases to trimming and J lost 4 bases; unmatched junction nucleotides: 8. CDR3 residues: CASSDLTGDGANVLTF. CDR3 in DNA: TGTGCCAGCAGCGACCTAACAGGGGACGGGGCCAACGTCCTGACTTTC.